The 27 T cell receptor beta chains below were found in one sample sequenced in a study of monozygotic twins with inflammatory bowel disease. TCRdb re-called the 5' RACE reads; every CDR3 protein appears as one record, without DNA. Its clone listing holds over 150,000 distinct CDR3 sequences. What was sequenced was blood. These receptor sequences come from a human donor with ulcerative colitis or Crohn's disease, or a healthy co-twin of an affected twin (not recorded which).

CDR3 region: CAISESLGTGNNQPQHF. This rearrangement joins TRBV10-3 to TRBJ1-5; lacking DNA, the TRBD1 call made by TCRdb goes unchecked. This CDR3 comprises 17 residues. The germline V gene encodes CDR1 ENHRY and CDR2 SYGVKD.

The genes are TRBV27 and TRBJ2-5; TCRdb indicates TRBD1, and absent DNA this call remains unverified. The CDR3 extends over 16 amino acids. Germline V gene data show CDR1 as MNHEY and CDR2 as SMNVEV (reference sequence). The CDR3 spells CASSERQGAIGETQYF.

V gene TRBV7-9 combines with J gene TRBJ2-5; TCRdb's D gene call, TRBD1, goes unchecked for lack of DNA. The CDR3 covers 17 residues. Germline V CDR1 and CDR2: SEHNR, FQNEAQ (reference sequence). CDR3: CASSLWTGTGHQETQYF.

The CDR3 sequence is CTSSVLWDRAGEQFF. This chain links TRBV25-1 with TRBJ2-1; the TCRdb D gene call, TRBD1, has no DNA to confirm it. Germline V gene lookup returns CDR1 MGHDK and CDR2 SYGVNS. The CDR3 length is 15 residues.

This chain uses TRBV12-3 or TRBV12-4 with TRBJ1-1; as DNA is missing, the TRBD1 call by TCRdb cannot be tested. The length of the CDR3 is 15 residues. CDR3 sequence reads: CASSPWDTENTEAFF.

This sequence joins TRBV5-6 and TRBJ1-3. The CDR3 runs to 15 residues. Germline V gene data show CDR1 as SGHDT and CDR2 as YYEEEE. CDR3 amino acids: CASSLMITSGNTIYF.

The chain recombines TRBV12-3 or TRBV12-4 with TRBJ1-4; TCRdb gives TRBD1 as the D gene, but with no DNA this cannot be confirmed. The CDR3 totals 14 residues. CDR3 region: CASRSDRGGEKLFF.

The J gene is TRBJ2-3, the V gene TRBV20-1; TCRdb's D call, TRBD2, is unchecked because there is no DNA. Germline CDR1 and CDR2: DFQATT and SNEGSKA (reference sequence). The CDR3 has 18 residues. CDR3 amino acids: CSARDGRLAGGPADTQYF.

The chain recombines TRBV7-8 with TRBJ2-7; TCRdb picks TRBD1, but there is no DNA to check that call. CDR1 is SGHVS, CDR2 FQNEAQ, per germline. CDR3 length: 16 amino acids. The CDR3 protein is CASSFIPPQGLGEQYF. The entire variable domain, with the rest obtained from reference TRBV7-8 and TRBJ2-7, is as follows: GAGVSQSPRYKVAKRGQDVALRCDPISGHVSLFWYQQALGQGPEFLTYFQNEAQLDKSGLPSDRFFAERPEGSVSTLKIQRTQQEDSAVYLCASSFIPPQGLGEQYFGPGTRLTVT.

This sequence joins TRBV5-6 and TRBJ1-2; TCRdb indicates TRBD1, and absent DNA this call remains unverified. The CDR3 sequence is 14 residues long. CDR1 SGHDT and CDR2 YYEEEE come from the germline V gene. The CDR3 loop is CASSGDTQRYGYTF. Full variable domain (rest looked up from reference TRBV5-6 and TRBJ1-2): DAGVTQSPTHLIKTRGQQVTLRCSPKSGHDTVSWYQQALGQGPQFIFQYYEEEERQRGNFPDRFSGHQFPNYSSELNVNALLLGDSALYLCASSGDTQRYGYTFGSGTRLTVV.

The CDR3 is CASSLRQGALATNEKLFF. The chain couples TRBV11-2 to TRBJ1-4; the D call of TRBD1 rests on TCRdb alone, since no DNA is present to check it. Germline CDR1 and CDR2: SGHAT and FQNNGV. The CDR3 consists of 18 residues.

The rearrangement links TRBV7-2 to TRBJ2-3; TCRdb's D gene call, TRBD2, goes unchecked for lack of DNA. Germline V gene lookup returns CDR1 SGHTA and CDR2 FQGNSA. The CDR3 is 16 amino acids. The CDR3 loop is CASSEDLTSGTDTQYF.

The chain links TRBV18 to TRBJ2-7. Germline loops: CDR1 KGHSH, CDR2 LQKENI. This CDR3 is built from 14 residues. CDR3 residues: CASSRLTSTYEQYF.

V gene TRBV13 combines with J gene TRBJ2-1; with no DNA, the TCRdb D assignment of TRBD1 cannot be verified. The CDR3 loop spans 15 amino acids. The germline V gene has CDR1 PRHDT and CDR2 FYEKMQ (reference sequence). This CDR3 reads CASSSWTGSINEQFF.

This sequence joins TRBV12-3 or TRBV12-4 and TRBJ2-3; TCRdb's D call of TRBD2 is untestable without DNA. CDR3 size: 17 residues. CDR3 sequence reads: CASSSHTSVRVTDTQYF.

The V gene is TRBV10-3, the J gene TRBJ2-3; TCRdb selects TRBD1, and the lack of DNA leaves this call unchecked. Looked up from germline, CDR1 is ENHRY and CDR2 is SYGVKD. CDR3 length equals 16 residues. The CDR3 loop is CAISELRDRGFDTQYF.

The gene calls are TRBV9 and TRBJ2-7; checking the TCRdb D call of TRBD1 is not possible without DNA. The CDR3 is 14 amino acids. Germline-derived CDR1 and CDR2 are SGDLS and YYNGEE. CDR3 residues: CASSVGGLAYEQYF.

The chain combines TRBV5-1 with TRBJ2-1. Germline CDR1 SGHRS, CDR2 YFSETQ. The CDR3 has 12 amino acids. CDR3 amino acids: CASSLELDEQFF.

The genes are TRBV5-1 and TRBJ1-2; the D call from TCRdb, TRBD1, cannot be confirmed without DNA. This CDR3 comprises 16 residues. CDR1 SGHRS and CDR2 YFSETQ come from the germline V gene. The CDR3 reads CASSKGQGVIGLGYTF.

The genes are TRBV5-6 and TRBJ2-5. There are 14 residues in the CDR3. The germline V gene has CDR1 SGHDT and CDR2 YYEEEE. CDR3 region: CASSLIEAQGTQYF.

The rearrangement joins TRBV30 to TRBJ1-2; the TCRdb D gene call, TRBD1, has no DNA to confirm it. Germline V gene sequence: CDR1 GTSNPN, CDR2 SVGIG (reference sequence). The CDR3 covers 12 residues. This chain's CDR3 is CAWSLSRGGYTF.

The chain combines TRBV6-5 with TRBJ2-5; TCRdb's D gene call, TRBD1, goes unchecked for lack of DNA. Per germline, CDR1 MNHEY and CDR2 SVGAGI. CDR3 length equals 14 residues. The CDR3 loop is CASSWGTGRETQYF.

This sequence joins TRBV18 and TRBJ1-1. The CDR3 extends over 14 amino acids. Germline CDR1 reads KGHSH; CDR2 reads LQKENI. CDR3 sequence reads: CASSHGVLNTEAFF.

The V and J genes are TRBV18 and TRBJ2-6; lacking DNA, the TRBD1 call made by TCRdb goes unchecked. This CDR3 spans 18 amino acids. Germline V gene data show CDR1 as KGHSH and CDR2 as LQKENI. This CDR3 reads CASSRDLKTGAGANVLTF.

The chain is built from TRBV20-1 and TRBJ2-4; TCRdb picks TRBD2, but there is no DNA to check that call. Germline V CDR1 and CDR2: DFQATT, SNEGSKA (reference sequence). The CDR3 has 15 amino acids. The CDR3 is CSARGLAGVGDIQYF.

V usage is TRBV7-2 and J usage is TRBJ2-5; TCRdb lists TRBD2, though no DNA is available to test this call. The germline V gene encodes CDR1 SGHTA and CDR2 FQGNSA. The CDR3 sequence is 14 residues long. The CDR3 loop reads CASSLDGGQETQYF.

CDR3 in amino acids: CASSYRGFGTDTQYF. The rearrangement joins TRBV6-2 or TRBV6-3 to TRBJ2-3; TCRdb's D gene call, TRBD1, goes unchecked for lack of DNA. CDR1 is MNHEY and CDR2 is SVGEGT in the germline V gene. The CDR3 has 15 amino acids.